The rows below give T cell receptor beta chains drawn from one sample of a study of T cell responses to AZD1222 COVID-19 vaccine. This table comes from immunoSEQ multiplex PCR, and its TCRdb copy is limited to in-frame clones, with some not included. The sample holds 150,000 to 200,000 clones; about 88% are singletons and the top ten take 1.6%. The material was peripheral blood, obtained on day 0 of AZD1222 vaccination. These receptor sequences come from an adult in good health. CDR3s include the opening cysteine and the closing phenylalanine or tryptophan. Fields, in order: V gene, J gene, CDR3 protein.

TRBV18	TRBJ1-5	CASSPTPTQRSNQPQHF
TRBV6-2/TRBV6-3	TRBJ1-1	CASSYSGWNTEAFF
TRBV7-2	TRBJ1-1	CASSFPVTEAFF
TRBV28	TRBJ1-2	CASSLTGTTYYGYTF
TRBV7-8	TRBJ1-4	CASSSRGNEKLFF
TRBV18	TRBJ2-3	CASSPRTSGHTQYF
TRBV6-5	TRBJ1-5	CASSYSRGGSNQPQHF
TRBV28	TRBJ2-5	CASSLSQGLKTQYF
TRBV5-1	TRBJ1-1	CASTTQGSWNTEAFF
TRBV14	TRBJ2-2	CASSQDMVGELFF
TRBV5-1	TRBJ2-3	CASSLDGTGADTQYF
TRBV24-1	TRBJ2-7	CATSEVRTGGTYEQYF
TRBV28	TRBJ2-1	CASSLVQVLSEQFF
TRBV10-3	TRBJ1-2	CAISEEGRYGYTF
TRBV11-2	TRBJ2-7	CASSLASYEQYF
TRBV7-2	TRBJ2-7	CASSLGTASYEQYF
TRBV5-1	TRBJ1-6	CASRNEQSPLHF
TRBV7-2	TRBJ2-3	CASSLGGRGMDTQYF
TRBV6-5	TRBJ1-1	CASSRRTGPTEAFF
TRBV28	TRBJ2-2	CASSSEAGPYTGELFF
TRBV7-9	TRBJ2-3	CASSSGTSATDTQYF
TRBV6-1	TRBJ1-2	CASSEGSASYGYTF
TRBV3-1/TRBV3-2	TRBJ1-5	CASAQGHGNQPQHF
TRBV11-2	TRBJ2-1	CASSLDGAAWGHSYNEQFF
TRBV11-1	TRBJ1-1	CASSLRDTSEAFF
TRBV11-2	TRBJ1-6	CASSYQPTARQPDSPLHF
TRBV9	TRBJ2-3	CASSVGLAGGTDTQYF
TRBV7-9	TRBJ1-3	CASSLGTGSGNTIYF
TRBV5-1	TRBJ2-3	CASSRGTSTDTQYF
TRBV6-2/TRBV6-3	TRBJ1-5	CASSYSGSQPQHF
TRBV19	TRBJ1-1	CASSPPTGSVNTEAFF
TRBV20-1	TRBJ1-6	CSASAGQGHNSPLHF
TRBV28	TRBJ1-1	CASSFRAMNTEAFF
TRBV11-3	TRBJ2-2	CASSLAGTRGTGELFF
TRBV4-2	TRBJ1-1	CASSQEQMNTEAFF
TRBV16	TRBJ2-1	CASSQSRGSNEQFF
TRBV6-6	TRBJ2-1	CASSPRQTSSNEQFF
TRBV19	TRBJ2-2	CASSPGTEGLAGVSGELFF
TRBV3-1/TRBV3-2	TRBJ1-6	CASSQGGFSNSPLHF
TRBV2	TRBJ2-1	CASSAFSGSSYNEQFF
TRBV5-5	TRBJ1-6	CASSYAGTNSPLHF
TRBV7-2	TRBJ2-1	CASSLAVDNEQFF
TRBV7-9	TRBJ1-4	CASSPPVEKLFF
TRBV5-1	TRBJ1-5	CASSLGGVNQPQHF
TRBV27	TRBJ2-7	CASSSTSTRAESYEQYF
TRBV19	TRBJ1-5	CASNRGQSSNQPQHF
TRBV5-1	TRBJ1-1	CASSLAVTGTGVLNTEAFF
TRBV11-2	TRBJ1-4	CASSFGTDEKLFF
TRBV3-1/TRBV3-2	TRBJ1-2	CASSPTILQGPGYTF
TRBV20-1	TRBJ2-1	CSASGDLPVGRHNEQFF
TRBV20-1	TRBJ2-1	CSAKEQFF
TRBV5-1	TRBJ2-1	CASSLDGGAKFF
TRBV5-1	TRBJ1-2	CASSFKQGHGYTF
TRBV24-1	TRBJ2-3	CATSAPRSEAGHTDTQYF
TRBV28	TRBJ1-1	CASSSDREAFF
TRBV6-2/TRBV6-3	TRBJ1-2	CASSSYRTNYGYTF